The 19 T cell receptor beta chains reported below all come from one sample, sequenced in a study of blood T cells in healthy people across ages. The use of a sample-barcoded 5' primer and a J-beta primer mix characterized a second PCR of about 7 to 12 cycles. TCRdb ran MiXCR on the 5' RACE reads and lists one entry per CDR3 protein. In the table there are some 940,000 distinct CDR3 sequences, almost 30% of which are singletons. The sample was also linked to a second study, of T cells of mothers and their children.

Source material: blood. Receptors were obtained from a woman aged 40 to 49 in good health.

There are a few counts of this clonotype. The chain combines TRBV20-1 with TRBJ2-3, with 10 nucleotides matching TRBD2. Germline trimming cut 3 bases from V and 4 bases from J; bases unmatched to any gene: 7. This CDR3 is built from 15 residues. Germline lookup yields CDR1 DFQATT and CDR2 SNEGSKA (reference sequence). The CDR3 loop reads CSARGAGGRADTQYF. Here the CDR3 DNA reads TGCAGTGCTAGGGGAGCGGGGGGGAGGGCAGATACGCAGTATTTT.

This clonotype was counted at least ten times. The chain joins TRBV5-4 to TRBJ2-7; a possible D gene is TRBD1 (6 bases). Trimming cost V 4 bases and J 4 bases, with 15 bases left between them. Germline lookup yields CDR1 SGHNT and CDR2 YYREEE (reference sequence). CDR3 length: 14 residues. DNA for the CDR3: TGTGCCAGCAGCCCTCAACAGGGAGCATACGAGCAGTACTTC. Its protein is CASSPQQGAYEQYF.

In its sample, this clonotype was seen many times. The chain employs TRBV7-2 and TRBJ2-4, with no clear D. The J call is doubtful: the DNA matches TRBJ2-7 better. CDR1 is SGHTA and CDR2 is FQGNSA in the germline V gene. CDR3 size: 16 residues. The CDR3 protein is CASSYPRALGSGEQYF. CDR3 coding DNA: TGTGCCAGCAGCTACCCTCGGGCGCTCGGCTCGGGCGAGCAGTACTTC.

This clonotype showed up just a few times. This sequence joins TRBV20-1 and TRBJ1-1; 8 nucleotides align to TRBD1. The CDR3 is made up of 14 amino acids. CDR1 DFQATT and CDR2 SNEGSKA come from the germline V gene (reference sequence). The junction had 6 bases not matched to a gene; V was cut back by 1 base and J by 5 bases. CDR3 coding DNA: TGCAGTGCTAGAGGGGCAGGGGGCCTAACTGAAGCTTTCTTT. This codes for CSARGAGGLTEAFF.

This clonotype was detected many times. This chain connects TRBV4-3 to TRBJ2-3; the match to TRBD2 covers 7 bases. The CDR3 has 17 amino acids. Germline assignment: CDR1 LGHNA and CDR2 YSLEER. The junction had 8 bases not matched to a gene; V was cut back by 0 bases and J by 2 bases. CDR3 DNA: TGCGCCAGCAGCCAAGAACAAGCGGGGTTATACACAGATACGCAGTATTTT. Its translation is CASSQEQAGLYTDTQYF.

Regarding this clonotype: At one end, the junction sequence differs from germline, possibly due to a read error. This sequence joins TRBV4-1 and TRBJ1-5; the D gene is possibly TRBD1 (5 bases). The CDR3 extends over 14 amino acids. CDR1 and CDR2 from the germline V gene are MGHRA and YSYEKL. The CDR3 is CASSKGRLNQPRHF. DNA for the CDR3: TGCGCCAGCAGCAAGGGACGGCTCAATCAGCCCCGGCATTTT.

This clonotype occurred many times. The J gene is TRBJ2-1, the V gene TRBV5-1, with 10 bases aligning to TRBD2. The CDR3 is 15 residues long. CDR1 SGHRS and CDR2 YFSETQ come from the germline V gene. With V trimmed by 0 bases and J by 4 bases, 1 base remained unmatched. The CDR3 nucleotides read TGCGCCAGCAGCTTGGAGCGGGGGGGATACAATGAGCAGTTCTTC. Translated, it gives CASSLERGGYNEQFF.

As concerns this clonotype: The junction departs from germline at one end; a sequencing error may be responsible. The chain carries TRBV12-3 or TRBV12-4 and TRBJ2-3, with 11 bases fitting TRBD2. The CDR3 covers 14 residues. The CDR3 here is CASFSGGATDAQYF. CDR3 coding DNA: TGTGCCAGCTTTAGCGGGGGGGCCACAGATGCGCAGTATTTT.

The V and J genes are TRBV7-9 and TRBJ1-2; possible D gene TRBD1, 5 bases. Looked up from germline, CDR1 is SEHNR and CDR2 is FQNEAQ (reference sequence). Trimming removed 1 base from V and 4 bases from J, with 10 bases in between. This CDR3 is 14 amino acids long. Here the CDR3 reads CASSLVGAIYGYTF. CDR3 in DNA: TGTGCCAGCAGCTTAGTTGGGGCGATCTATGGCTACACCTTC.

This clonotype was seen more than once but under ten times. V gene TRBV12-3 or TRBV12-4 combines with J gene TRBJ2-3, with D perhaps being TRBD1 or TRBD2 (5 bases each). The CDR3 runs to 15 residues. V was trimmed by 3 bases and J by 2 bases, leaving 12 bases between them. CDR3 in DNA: TGTGCCAGCAGTTTCTTGGGGGATCCCACAGATACGCAGTATTTT. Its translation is CASSFLGDPTDTQYF.

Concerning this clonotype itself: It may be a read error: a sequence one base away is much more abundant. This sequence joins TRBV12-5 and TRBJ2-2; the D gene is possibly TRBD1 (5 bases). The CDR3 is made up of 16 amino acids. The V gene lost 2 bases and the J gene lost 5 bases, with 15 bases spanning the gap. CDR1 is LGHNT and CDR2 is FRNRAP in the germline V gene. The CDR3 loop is CASGLSPGAGTGELFF. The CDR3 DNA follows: TGTGCTAGTGGTTTGTCCCCCGGTGCAGGGACCGGGGAGCTGTTTTTT. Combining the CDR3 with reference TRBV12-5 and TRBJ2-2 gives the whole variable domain DARVTQTPRHKVTEMGQEVTMRCQPILGHNTVFWYRQTMMQGLELLAYFRNRAPLDDSGMPKDRFSAEMPDATLATLKIQPSEPRDSAVYFCASGLSPGAGTGELFFGEGSRLTVL.

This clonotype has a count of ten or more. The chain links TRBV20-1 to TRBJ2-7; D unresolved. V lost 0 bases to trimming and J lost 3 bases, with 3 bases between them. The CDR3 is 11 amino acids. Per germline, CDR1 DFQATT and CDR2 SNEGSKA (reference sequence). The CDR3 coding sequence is TGCAGTGCTAGAGAAAGCTACGAGCAGTACTTC. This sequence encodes CSARESYEQYF.

This CDR3 reads CASSLQRGSNTGELFF. CDR3 nucleotide sequence: TGCGCCAGCAGCTTACAGCGGGGATCGAACACCGGGGAGCTGTTTTTT. This chain links TRBV5-1 with TRBJ2-2, with 7 bases matching TRBD2. V shed 2 bases, J shed 0 bases, and the junction held 4 bases outside the gene matches. CDR1 and CDR2 from the germline V gene are SGHRS and YFSETQ. This CDR3 contains 16 residues.

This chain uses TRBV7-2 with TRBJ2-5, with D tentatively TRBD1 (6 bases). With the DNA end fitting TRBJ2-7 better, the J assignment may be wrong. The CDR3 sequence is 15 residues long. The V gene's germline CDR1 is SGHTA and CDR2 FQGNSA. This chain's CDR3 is CASSFGPTGTYEQYF. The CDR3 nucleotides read TGTGCCAGCAGCTTCGGGCCTACAGGGACCTACGAGCAGTACTTC.

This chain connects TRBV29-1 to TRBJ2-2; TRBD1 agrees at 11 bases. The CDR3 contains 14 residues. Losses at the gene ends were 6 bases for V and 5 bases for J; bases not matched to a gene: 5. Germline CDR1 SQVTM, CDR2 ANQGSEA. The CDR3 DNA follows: TGCAGCGTCAGGACAGGGGGCGCGACCGGGGAGCTGTTTTTT. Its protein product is CSVRTGGATGELFF.

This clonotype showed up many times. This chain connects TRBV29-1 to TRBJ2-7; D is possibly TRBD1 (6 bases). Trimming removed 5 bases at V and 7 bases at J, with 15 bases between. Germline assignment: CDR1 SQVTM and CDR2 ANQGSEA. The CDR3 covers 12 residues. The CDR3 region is CSVSWGRKEQYF. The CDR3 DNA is TGCAGCGTTAGTTGGGGGCGAAAAGAGCAGTACTTC.

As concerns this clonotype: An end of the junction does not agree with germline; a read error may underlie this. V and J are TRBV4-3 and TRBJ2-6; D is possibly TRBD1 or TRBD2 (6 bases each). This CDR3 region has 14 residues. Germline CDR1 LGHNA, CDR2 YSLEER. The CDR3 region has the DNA TGCGCCAGCAGCCCGGGGGCTGGGACCAACGTCCTGACTTTC. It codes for CASSPGAGTNVLTF.

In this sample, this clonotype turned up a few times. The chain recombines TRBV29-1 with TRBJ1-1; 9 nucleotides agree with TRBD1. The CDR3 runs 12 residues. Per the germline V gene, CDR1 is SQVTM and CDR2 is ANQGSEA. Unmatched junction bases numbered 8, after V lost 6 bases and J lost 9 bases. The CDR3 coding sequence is TGCAGCGTCGTAACCGGGACAGGGAAAGCTTTCTTT. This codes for CSVVTGTGKAFF. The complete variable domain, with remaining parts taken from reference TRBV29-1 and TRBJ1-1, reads SAVISQKPSRDICQRGTSLTIQCQVDSQVTMMFWYRQQPGQSLTLIATANQGSEATYESGFVIDKFPISRPNLTFSTLTVSNMSPEDSSIYLCSVVTGTGKAFFGQGTRLTVV.

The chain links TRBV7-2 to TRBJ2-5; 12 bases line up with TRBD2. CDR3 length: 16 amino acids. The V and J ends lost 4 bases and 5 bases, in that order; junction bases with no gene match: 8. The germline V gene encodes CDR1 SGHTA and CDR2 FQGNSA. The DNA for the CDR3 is TGTGCCAGCAGCTCGGGGGTACTAGCGGGGGGCGAGACCCAGTACTTC. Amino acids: CASSSGVLAGGETQYF. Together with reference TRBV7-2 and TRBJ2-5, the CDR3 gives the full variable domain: GAGVSQSPSNKVTEKGKDVELRCDPISGHTALYWYRQSLGQGLEFLIYFQGNSAPDKSGLPSDRFSAERTGGSVSTLTIQRTQQEDSAVYLCASSSGVLAGGETQYFGPGTRLLVL.